Following are 7 T cell receptor beta chains from one sample sequenced in a study of shared clonotypes between healthy human individuals. Produced via immunoSEQ multiplex PCR; TCRdb's table is partial and in-frame only. The repertoire includes approximately 400,000 clones, around 96% of them detected once, and approximately 0.3% sits in the top ten. The sample consisted of memory CD8+ T cells sorted from blood. Documented subset: CD45RO+ cells pooled with CCR7-negative TemRA cells. The receptors were gathered from a man in his thirties or forties in good health.

The chain couples TRBV19 to TRBJ1-2, with TRBD1 identical over 7 bases. With V trimmed by 3 bases and J by 5 bases, 6 bases remained unmatched. CDR1 is LNHDA and CDR2 is SQIVND in the germline V gene (reference sequence). This CDR3 comprises 14 residues. For the CDR3, the DNA is TGTGCCAGTAGTATCCCCGGGACAGCTTATGGCTACACCTTC. It specifies CASSIPGTAYGYTF.

This rearrangement joins TRBV25-1 to TRBJ1-3; D not certain. The CDR3 totals 14 residues. The germline V gene has CDR1 MGHDK and CDR2 SYGVNS. CDR3 region: CVTTGTASGNTIYF. The CDR3 DNA reads as TGTGTGACCACCGGAACAGCCTCTGGAAACACCATATATTTT.

The chain joins TRBV6-5 to TRBJ2-7; 10 bases line up with TRBD1. J lost 5 bases, V lost 8 bases, and 0 bases had no gene match. This CDR3 contains 11 residues. CDR1 is MNHEY, CDR2 SVGAGI, per germline. The chain's CDR3 is CASGTGDEQYF. The DNA of the CDR3 is TGTGCCAGCGGGACAGGGGACGAGCAGTACTTC.

The rearrangement links TRBV19 to TRBJ2-7, with 10 bases fitting TRBD1. Germline CDR1 and CDR2: LNHDA and SQIVND (reference sequence). Trimming cost V 6 bases and J 1 base; bases outside gene matches: 6. CDR3 size: 15 residues. The CDR3 here is CASSLPGQGSYEQYF. The CDR3 DNA sequence: TGTGCCAGTAGCCTACCGGGACAGGGGTCCTACGAGCAGTACTTC.

J is TRBJ2-7 and V is TRBV11-2; the D is unclear. Germline V lookup: CDR1 SGHAT, CDR2 FQNNGV. Trimming pared 0 bases from V and 3 bases from J, leaving 3 bases between. The CDR3 runs 12 residues. As DNA, the CDR3 is TGTGCCAGCAGCTTAGACTACTACGAGCAGTACTTC. Its translation is CASSLDYYEQYF.

The V gene is TRBV28, the J gene TRBJ1-2, with D unclear. The V and J ends lost 5 bases and 8 bases respectively, with 12 bases between them. The CDR3 extends over 12 amino acids. Per the germline V gene, CDR1 is MDHEN and CDR2 is SYDVKM. The CDR3 sequence: CASSPGGWGYTF. The CDR3 coding sequence is TGTGCCAGCAGTCCCGGTGGGTGGGGCTACACCTTC.

This clone was picked up one time. The genes are TRBV28 and TRBJ2-7, with D unclear. The germline V gene has CDR1 MDHEN and CDR2 SYDVKM. V lost 5 bases and J lost 6, with 17 bases in between. This CDR3 spans 14 amino acids. For the CDR3, the DNA is TGTGCCAGCAGTCTGGCTACTTTCCTTTCCGAGCAGTACTTC. This translates into CASSLATFLSEQYF. Complete variable domain (other parts from reference TRBV28 and TRBJ2-7): DVKVTQSSRYLVKRTGEKVFLECVQDMDHENMFWYRQDPGLGLRLIYFSYDVKMKEKGDIPEGYSVSREKKERFSLILESASTNQTSMYLCASSLATFLSEQYFGPGTRLTVT.